A single sample is the source of the 23 T cell receptor beta chains below, sequenced in a study of T cells after posttransplantation cyclophosphamide. Control samples came 1 year after myeloablative marrow transplants with methotrexate plus calcineurin inhibitor. Sequenced by immunoSEQ multiplex PCR; TCRdb stores in-frame clones only, minus some. The sample lists approximately 20,000 clones, around 87% occurring once. The sample in question was PBMCs, obtained roughly 350 days after allogeneic stem cell transplant with calcineurin inhibitor and methotrexate. The receptors originated from a female patient in her 30s who received an allogeneic stem cell transplant from an unrelated donor, was CMV-positive, and had acute and chronic GVHD. Some T cells may be the graft donor's.

J is TRBJ1-4 and V is TRBV19; no firm D call. With 7 bases removed from V and 3 bases from J, the gap between germline ends came to 9 bases. This CDR3 contains 13 residues. From germline, CDR1 is LNHDA and CDR2 SQIVND (reference sequence). The CDR3 DNA reads as TGTGCCAGTAACGGACTAGCTAATGAAAAACTGTTTTTT. This codes for CASNGLANEKLFF.

The rearrangement joins TRBV7-6 to TRBJ2-1, with D unresolved. This CDR3 comprises 15 residues. The germline gives CDR1 SGHVS, CDR2 FNYEAQ. V dropped 6 bases and J dropped 0 bases, with 12 bases sitting between them. The CDR3 nucleotides are TGTGCCAGCAGTGCGGATCCTAGCTCCTACAATGAGCAGTTCTTC. This sequence encodes CASSADPSSYNEQFF.

Comments on this clone: One end of the junction fails to match germline, which may point to a read error. The chain employs TRBV7-2 and TRBJ2-7; the match to TRBD2 covers 14 bases. This CDR3 contains 13 residues. Per germline, CDR1 SGHTA and CDR2 FQGNSA. The CDR3 protein is CASSLAGTSGSRF. The CDR3 DNA reads TGTGCCAGCAGCTTAGCCGGGACTAGCGGGAGCCGCTTC. The full variable domain, rest sourced from reference TRBV7-2 and TRBJ2-7, is GAGVSQSPSNKVTEKGKDVELRCDPISGHTALYWYRQSLGQGLEFLIYFQGNSAPDKSGLPSDRFSAERTGGSVSTLTIQRTQQEDSAVYLCASSLAGTSGSRFGPGTRLTVT.

The chain employs TRBV5-5 and TRBJ1-1; 7 nucleotides match TRBD1. Germline loops: CDR1 SGHKS, CDR2 YYEKEE (reference sequence). J was trimmed by 7 bases and V by 0 bases; bases with no gene match: 3. The CDR3 spans 13 residues. The CDR3 DNA follows: TGTGCCAGCAGCTTGGTTCAGGGGGGTGAAGCTTTCTTT. Protein sequence: CASSLVQGGEAFF. The entire variable domain, with the rest obtained from reference TRBV5-5 and TRBJ1-1, is as follows: DAGVTQSPTHLIKTRGQQVTLRCSPISGHKSVSWYQQVLGQGPQFIFQYYEKEERGRGNFPDRFSARQFPNYSSELNVNALLLGDSALYLCASSLVQGGEAFFGQGTRLTVV.

The sample holds one count of this clone. This chain links TRBV11-2 with TRBJ2-3; 9 nucleotides agree with TRBD2. CDR3 length equals 18 residues. J was trimmed by 6 bases and V by 2 bases; bases with no gene match: 15. In germline, CDR1 is SGHAT, CDR2 FQNNGV. The CDR3 sequence: CASSLLQSGSGSRDTQYF. CDR3 nucleotides: TGTGCCAGCAGCTTACTTCAGTCAGGTAGCGGGAGTAGGGATACGCAGTATTTT. Together with reference TRBV11-2 and TRBJ2-3, the CDR3 gives the full variable domain: EAGVAQSPRYKIIEKRQSVAFWCNPISGHATLYWYQQILGQGPKLLIQFQNNGVVDDSQLPKDRFSAERLKGVDSTLKIQPAKLEDSAVYLCASSLLQSGSGSRDTQYFGPGTRLTVL.

This chain's CDR3 is CASSGQGVSNQPQHF. DNA for the CDR3: TGTGCCAGCAGTGGTCAGGGGGTAAGCAATCAGCCCCAGCATTTT. The chain employs TRBV6-1 and TRBJ1-5; 7 nucleotides align to TRBD1. Per the germline V gene, CDR1 is MNHNS and CDR2 is SASEGT. The V and J ends lost 4 bases and 1 base, in that order; junction bases with no gene match: 4. The CDR3 sequence is 15 residues long.

This rearrangement joins TRBV7-2 to TRBJ2-5; D remains unclear. The CDR3 loop spans 14 amino acids. V was clipped by 5 bases and J by 4 bases, with 14 bases between them. Germline V gene data show CDR1 as SGHTA and CDR2 as FQGNSA. CDR3 sequence: CASSPPPGRETQYF. In DNA form, the CDR3 reads TGTGCCAGCAGCCCCCCTCCTGGTAGAGAGACCCAGTACTTC.

V is TRBV4-3 and J is TRBJ2-3; TRBD1 aligns across 7 bases. The CDR3 covers 14 residues. The V gene end was trimmed by 3 bases and the J gene end by 5 bases; junction bases not matched to a gene: 5. Germline V gene lookup returns CDR1 LGHNA and CDR2 YSLEER. Here the CDR3 reads CASSHFTGVDTQYF. The CDR3, as DNA: TGCGCCAGCAGCCATTTCACAGGGGTAGATACGCAGTATTTT.

This clone was detected only once. This rearrangement joins TRBV5-1 to TRBJ2-1, with TRBD2 identical over 9 bases. The germline CDR1 and CDR2 sequences are SGHRS and YFSETQ. The CDR3 totals 19 residues. With 2 bases clipped from V and 0 bases from J, the junction kept 12 bases outside the gene matches. CDR3 DNA sequence: TGCGCCAGCAGCTTCCGGACTAGCGCGGGAGGCAGCTCCTACAATGAGCAGTTCTTC. Its protein product is CASSFRTSAGGSSYNEQFF.

V is TRBV6-5 and J is TRBJ1-4; D is undetermined. The germline gives CDR1 MNHEY, CDR2 SVGAGI. The CDR3 totals 12 residues. Trimming removed 7 bases at V and 8 bases at J, with 11 bases between. The CDR3 loop reads CASIDGREKLFF. CDR3 coding DNA: TGTGCCAGCATCGATGGGAGGGAAAAACTGTTTTTT.

This chain connects TRBV13 to TRBJ2-1, with TRBD1 identical over 8 bases. The CDR3 is 14 amino acids. V was clipped by 5 bases and J by 5 bases; unmatched bases: 5. Looked up from germline, CDR1 is PRHDT and CDR2 is FYEKMQ (reference sequence). CDR3 nucleotide sequence: TGTGCCAGCAGCAGACAGGGGTTCAACAATGAGCAGTTCTTC. This sequence encodes CASSRQGFNNEQFF.

CDR3 loop: CASSGQAHDQPQHF. The DNA of the CDR3 is TGTGCCAGCAGTGGACAGGCCCACGATCAGCCCCAGCATTTT. The rearrangement joins TRBV2 to TRBJ1-5; TRBD1 is a possible D gene (6 bases). Per germline, CDR1 SNHLY and CDR2 FYNNEI. V lost 4 bases, J lost 5 bases, and 12 bases lay in between. This CDR3 comprises 14 residues.

V is TRBV5-1 and J is TRBJ1-2, with D perhaps matching TRBD1 (5 bases). CDR1 and CDR2 (germline): SGHRS, YFSETQ. The CDR3 totals 13 residues. Trimming removed 3 bases from V and 2 bases from J, with 8 bases in between. Written as DNA, the CDR3 is TGCGCCAGCAGCTCGGGGGTGAACTATGGCTACACCTTC. Translating it yields CASSSGVNYGYTF. The full variable domain, with the rest looked up from reference TRBV5-1 and TRBJ1-2, is KAGVTQTPRYLIKTRGQQVTLSCSPISGHRSVSWYQQTPGQGLQFLFEYFSETQRNKGNFPGRFSGRQFSNSRSEMNVSTLELGDSALYLCASSSGVNYGYTFGSGTRLTVV.

The chain couples TRBV30 to TRBJ1-2; TRBD1 might be the D (6 bases). This CDR3 region has 15 residues. Germline V lookup: CDR1 GTSNPN, CDR2 SVGIG (reference sequence). V lost 5 bases and J 2 bases, leaving 18 bases between the germline ends. CDR3 amino acids: CAWVSSGTSNYGYTF. The CDR3 DNA is TGTGCCTGGGTAAGCTCCGGGACATCAAACTATGGCTACACCTTC. Using reference TRBV30 and TRBJ1-2 for the parts outside the CDR3, the full variable domain is SQTIHQWPATLVQPVGSPLSLECTVEGTSNPNLYWYRQAAGRGLQLLFYSVGIGQISSEVPQNLSASRPQDRQFILSSKKLLLSDSGFYLCAWVSSGTSNYGYTFGSGTRLTVV.

The J gene is TRBJ2-1, the V gene TRBV27; 11 bases line up with TRBD2. The CDR3 totals 16 residues. J was trimmed by 7 bases and V by 2 bases; bases with no gene match: 7. Germline lookup yields CDR1 MNHEY and CDR2 SMNVEV (reference sequence). CDR3: CASSLLAGGTGNEQFF. The DNA for the CDR3 is TGTGCCAGCAGTTTACTAGCGGGAGGTACGGGAAATGAGCAGTTCTTC.

This chain links TRBV5-1 with TRBJ2-3; D unresolved. The CDR3 is 14 residues long. Germline loops: CDR1 SGHRS, CDR2 YFSETQ. V lost 4 bases and J 3 bases, leaving 12 bases between the germline ends. CDR3 DNA sequence: TGCGCCAGCAGCATAGCCGTTCAGACAGATACGCAGTATTTT. Translated: CASSIAVQTDTQYF. Full variable domain (rest looked up from reference TRBV5-1 and TRBJ2-3): KAGVTQTPRYLIKTRGQQVTLSCSPISGHRSVSWYQQTPGQGLQFLFEYFSETQRNKGNFPGRFSGRQFSNSRSEMNVSTLELGDSALYLCASSIAVQTDTQYFGPGTRLTVL.

The V and J genes are TRBV5-4 and TRBJ1-3, with a possible D match to TRBD1 (5 bases). The V gene's germline CDR1 is SGHNT and CDR2 YYREEE (reference sequence). V gave up 1 base and J gave up 1 base, with 12 bases separating them. The length of the CDR3 is 16 residues. CDR3: CASSLSARGSGNTIYF. The DNA of the CDR3 is TGTGCCAGCAGCTTGTCCGCCCGGGGGTCTGGAAACACCATATATTTT.

This clone turned up a few times. The chain joins TRBV10-3 to TRBJ2-7, with D tentatively TRBD1 (5 bases). Between the trimmed V and J ends, which lost 2 bases and 4 bases, there was a span of 12 bases. The CDR3 loop spans 14 amino acids. CDR1 is ENHRY and CDR2 is SYGVKD in the germline V gene. CDR3 in DNA: TGTGCCATCAGTGAGAGGGGTCTGGAGTACGAGCAGTACTTC. The encoded protein is CAISERGLEYEQYF.

The chain combines TRBV2 with TRBJ1-1; D might be TRBD1 (5 bases). Trimming took off 8 bases at V and 1 base at J, with 5 bases between the two ends. CDR3 length equals 11 residues. Germline CDR1 and CDR2: SNHLY and FYNNEI. CDR3 bases: TGTGCCAGCGGGGCGAACACTGAAGCTTTCTTT. Its protein product is CASGANTEAFF.

The CDR3 DNA follows: TGTGCCAGCAGCGTACTAAGCGGGAGAGACACCGGGGAGCTGTTTTTT. This translates into CASSVLSGRDTGELFF. The V call is TRBV9, the J call TRBJ2-2, with 8 positions matching TRBD2. Trimming took 1 base from V and 3 from J; bases not matched to a gene: 5. The germline V gene encodes CDR1 SGDLS and CDR2 YYNGEE. CDR3 size: 16 residues.

V is TRBV5-4 and J is TRBJ2-1; 9 bases agree with TRBD1. The V segment lost 2 bases and the J segment 4 bases; nucleotides outside the gene matches: 1. From germline, CDR1 is SGHNT and CDR2 YYREEE (reference sequence). The CDR3 contains 14 residues. The CDR3 here is CASSFGQGYNEQFF. The CDR3 nucleotides read TGTGCCAGCAGCTTCGGACAGGGGTACAATGAGCAGTTCTTC.

The genes are TRBV27 and TRBJ1-1; D gene ambiguous. The CDR3 sequence is 17 residues long. Germline V gene data show CDR1 as MNHEY and CDR2 as SMNVEV (reference sequence). V was cut by 6 bases and J by 0 bases, with 20 bases left in between. This CDR3 reads CASSWALPTVMNTEAFF. The CDR3 DNA reads TGTGCCAGCAGCTGGGCTCTCCCGACGGTAATGAACACTGAAGCTTTCTTT.

The chain has TRBV9 and TRBJ2-1, with 12 bases fitting TRBD2. Germline CDR1 reads SGDLS; CDR2 reads YYNGEE. Losses at the gene ends were 4 bases for V and 10 bases for J; bases not matched to a gene: 9. The CDR3 spans 15 residues. CDR3 protein: CASSWAASGRDEQFF. The CDR3, as DNA: TGTGCCAGCAGCTGGGCGGCTAGCGGGAGGGACGAGCAGTTCTTC.